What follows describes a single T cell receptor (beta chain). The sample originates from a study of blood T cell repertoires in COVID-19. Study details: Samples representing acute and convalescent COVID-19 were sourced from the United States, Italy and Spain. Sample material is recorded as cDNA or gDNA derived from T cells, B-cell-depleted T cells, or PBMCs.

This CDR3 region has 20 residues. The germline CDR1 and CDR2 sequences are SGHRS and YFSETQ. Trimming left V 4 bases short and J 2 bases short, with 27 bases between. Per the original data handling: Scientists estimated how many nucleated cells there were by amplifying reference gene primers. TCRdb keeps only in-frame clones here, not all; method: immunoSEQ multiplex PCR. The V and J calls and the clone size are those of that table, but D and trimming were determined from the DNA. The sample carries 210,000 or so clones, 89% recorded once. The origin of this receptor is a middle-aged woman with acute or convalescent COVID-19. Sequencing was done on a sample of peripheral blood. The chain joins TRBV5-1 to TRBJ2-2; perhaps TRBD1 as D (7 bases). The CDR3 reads CASSALALDRLFFNTGELFF. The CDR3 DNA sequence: TGCGCCAGCAGCGCACTAGCCCTGGACAGGTTATTTTTTAACACCGGGGAGCTGTTTTTT.